A single sample gave rise to the 6 T cell receptor beta chains below, sequenced in a study of shared clonotypes between healthy human individuals (dated by TCRdb to the early 2020s). The library came from the immunoSEQ multiplex PCR assay. TCRdb's version of the immuneACCESS table is confined to in-frame rearrangements and falls short of the full clone set. An unresolved V gene accounts for under half of the shortfall where checked; the remainder is of unknown origin. For this sample there are some 2,000,000 clones; approximately 96% appear just once. In total, the top ten clones hold 0.1% to 0.15% of the sample. Input material: naive CD4+ T cells sorted from blood. The cell subset or site label for this specimen denotes: CD45RA+ positively selected. The receptors here all came from a man in his late teens or twenties in good health.

The CDR3 DNA is TGTGCCAGCCGACGTCTCTGGGACTCCACAGAGCAGTACTTC. Protein sequence: CASRRLWDSTEQYF. The chain links TRBV28 to TRBJ2-7; D might be TRBD2 (6 bases). CDR3 length equals 14 residues. Between the trimmed V and J ends, which lost 8 bases and 7 bases, there was a span of 21 bases. The germline V gene has CDR1 MDHEN and CDR2 SYDVKM.

The rearrangement links TRBV27 to TRBJ2-7; TRBD2 aligns across 12 bases. Germline CDR1 and CDR2: MNHEY and SMNVEV (reference sequence). V was clipped by 2 bases and J by 2 bases; unmatched bases: 13. CDR3 length: 19 residues. The CDR3 DNA follows: TGTGCCAGCAGTTTAAGGGACAGGGAGCTAGCGGGAGGGCCCTACGAGCAGTACTTC. Its protein product is CASSLRDRELAGGPYEQYF.

This clone was observed a few times. The chain recombines TRBV27 with TRBJ2-4; 10 bases match TRBD1. The CDR3 extends over 12 amino acids. V lost 7 bases, J lost 7 bases, and 1 base stayed unmatched. CDR1 MNHEY and CDR2 SMNVEV come from the germline V gene (reference sequence). Here the CDR3 reads CASKGQGNIQYF. DNA of the CDR3: TGTGCCAGCAAGGGACAGGGGAACATTCAGTACTTC.

This rearrangement joins TRBV19 to TRBJ1-5, with a tentative D call TRBD1 (6 bases). Germline CDR1 and CDR2: LNHDA and SQIVND (reference sequence). The V end was cut by 6 bases, the J end by 3 bases, with 12 bases between. The CDR3 totals 14 residues. The CDR3 is CASRTTGLNQPQHF. The CDR3 bases are TGTGCCAGTAGAACGACAGGTCTCAATCAGCCCCAGCATTTT.

The chain joins TRBV2 to TRBJ1-5; tentatively, D is TRBD1 (5 bases). Germline values: CDR1 SNHLY, CDR2 FYNNEI. This CDR3 comprises 13 residues. V was cut by 7 bases and J by 7 bases, with 14 bases left in between. CDR3 DNA: TGTGCCAGCATGGGGCAGGGCGGACAGCCCCAGCATTTT. Translating it yields CASMGQGGQPQHF.

The chain combines TRBV5-4 with TRBJ2-3; 10 bases fit TRBD2. With 0 bases clipped from V and 0 bases from J, the junction kept 1 base outside the gene matches. CDR3 length: 16 amino acids. Germline CDR1 and CDR2: SGHNT and YYREEE (reference sequence). The CDR3 DNA follows: TGTGCCAGCAGCTTGGGTAGCGGGAGGAGCACAGATACGCAGTATTTT. Translation: CASSLGSGRSTDTQYF. Together with reference TRBV5-4 and TRBJ2-3, the CDR3 gives the full variable domain: ETGVTQSPTHLIKTRGQQVTLRCSSQSGHNTVSWYQQALGQGPQFIFQYYREEENGRGNFPPRFSGLQFPNYSSELNVNALELDDSALYLCASSLGSGRSTDTQYFGPGTRLTVL.